The clone carrying this T cell receptor beta chain has a count of ten or more. The entry originates in a study of Ad26.COV2.S vaccination and SARS-CoV-2 variants. Trimming shortened V by 7 bases and J by 6 bases, and 15 bases separated the two germline ends. The length of the CDR3 is 13 residues. CDR1 and CDR2 from the germline V gene are LNHDA and SQIVND (reference sequence). The repertoire was sequenced with immunoSEQ multiplex PCR; TCRdb's copy has only in-frame clones and lacks some. The data hold 120,000 to 150,000 clones, with about nine tenths observed a single time. The chain has TRBV19 and TRBJ1-2, with D possibly matching TRBD1 (5 bases). This clonotype originated in a human donor who had recovered from COVID-19. Sequencing was performed on peripheral blood, taken after recovery from COVID-19. The CDR3 DNA is TGTGCCAGTACCCCCGGCGGGGCGGATGGCTACACCTTC. It specifies CASTPGGADGYTF.